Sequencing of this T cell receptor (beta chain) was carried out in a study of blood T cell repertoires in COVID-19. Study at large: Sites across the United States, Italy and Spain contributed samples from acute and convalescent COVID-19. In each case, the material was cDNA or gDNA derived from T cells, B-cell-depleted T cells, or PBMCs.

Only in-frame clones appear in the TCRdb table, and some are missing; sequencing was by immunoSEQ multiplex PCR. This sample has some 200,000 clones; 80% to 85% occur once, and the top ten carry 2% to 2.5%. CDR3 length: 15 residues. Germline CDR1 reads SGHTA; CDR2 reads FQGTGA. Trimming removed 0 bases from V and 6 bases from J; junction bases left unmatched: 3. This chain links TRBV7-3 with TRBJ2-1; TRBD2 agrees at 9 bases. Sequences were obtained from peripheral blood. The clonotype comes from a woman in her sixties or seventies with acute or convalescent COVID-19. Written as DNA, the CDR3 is TGTGCCAGCAGCTTAACCGCGGGGGGGCTCAATGAGCAGTTCTTC. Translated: CASSLTAGGLNEQFF.